The 28 T cell receptor beta chains below come from one sample, sequenced in a study of technical replicates of blood from a handful of donors. Repertoires were generated with immunoSEQ multiplex PCR, while TCRdb's copy carries only in-frame clones and drops some. Seen here are 65,000 to 90,000 clones, 93% observed once, and the top ten hold approximately 0.25%. Sequences were obtained from T cells isolated from PBMCs. These receptors came from a human donor in good health.

The V gene is TRBV28, the J gene TRBJ2-3, with 8 bases matching TRBD1. The J segment lost 3 bases and the V segment lost 2 bases, leaving 7 bases of the junction unmatched. This CDR3 has 16 residues. Looked up from germline, CDR1 is MDHEN and CDR2 is SYDVKM. CDR3 sequence: CASSLGQGLATDTQYF. The CDR3 bases are TGTGCCAGCAGTTTAGGACAGGGCCTAGCGACAGATACGCAGTATTTT.

The chain carries TRBV10-3 and TRBJ1-1, with a possible D match to TRBD1 (5 bases). The CDR3 is made up of 13 amino acids. The germline V gene encodes CDR1 ENHRY and CDR2 SYGVKD. The CDR3 nucleotides read TGTGCTGCTAGCGGGCAGGGAGAAACTGAAGCTTTCTTT. This codes for CAASGQGETEAFF.

This chain joins TRBV27 and TRBJ2-5, with 7 bases fitting TRBD1. V dropped 6 bases and J dropped 5; count of bases not matched to a gene: 6. The CDR3 is made up of 13 amino acids. Germline V gene sequence: CDR1 MNHEY, CDR2 SMNVEV (reference sequence). The chain's CDR3 is CASRDREWETQYF. CDR3 DNA sequence: TGTGCCAGCAGAGACAGGGAATGGGAGACCCAGTACTTC.

The chain has TRBV15 and TRBJ2-1, with D possibly being TRBD2 (7 bases). V was pared by 3 bases and J by 15 bases, with 18 bases between. This CDR3 region has 13 residues. Germline CDR1 and CDR2: LNHNV and YYDKDF (reference sequence). CDR3 sequence: CATSRDRGGAGFF. The CDR3 DNA reads as TGTGCCACCAGCAGGGATAGGGGGGGAGCGGGGTTCTTC.

The chain links TRBV6-5 to TRBJ2-2; D might be TRBD2 (6 bases). The CDR3 covers 15 residues. The V gene's germline CDR1 is MNHEY and CDR2 SVGAGI. Trimming stripped 5 bases from V and 4 bases from J, with 14 bases between. The CDR3 reads CASSTFGGVTGELFF. In nucleotides, the CDR3 is TGTGCCAGCAGTACCTTCGGGGGAGTCACCGGGGAGCTGTTTTTT.

The chain joins TRBV10-1 to TRBJ1-2, with a possible D match to TRBD1 (6 bases). Looked up from germline, CDR1 is WNHNN and CDR2 is SYGVQD (reference sequence). This CDR3 is built from 11 residues. V lost 2 bases to trimming and J lost 12 bases, with 10 bases between them. The DNA of the CDR3 is TGCGCCAGCAGTGAGCCGGGACACGACACCTTC. It specifies CASSEPGHDTF.

The V call is TRBV28, the J call TRBJ2-3, with 7 bases aligning to TRBD1. Unmatched junction bases numbered 5, after V lost 1 base and J lost 4 bases. The CDR3 totals 15 residues. Germline assignment: CDR1 MDHEN and CDR2 SYDVKM. CDR3 in amino acids: CASSLFSTGSDTQYF. The DNA of the CDR3 is TGTGCCAGCAGTTTATTCTCGACAGGGTCAGATACGCAGTATTTT. The full variable domain, in which reference TRBV28 and TRBJ2-3 provide the parts outside the CDR3, is DVKVTQSSRYLVKRTGEKVFLECVQDMDHENMFWYRQDPGLGLRLIYFSYDVKMKEKGDIPEGYSVSREKKERFSLILESASTNQTSMYLCASSLFSTGSDTQYFGPGTRLTVL.

V is TRBV7-8 and J is TRBJ2-5; 8 nucleotides align to TRBD1. J was trimmed by 4 bases and V by 2 bases; bases with no gene match: 6. CDR1 and CDR2 from the germline V gene are SGHVS and FQNEAQ. The CDR3 runs 15 residues. The CDR3 protein is CASSLRQGSRETQYF. CDR3 bases: TGTGCCAGCAGCTTAAGACAGGGGAGTCGAGAGACCCAGTACTTC.

The CDR3 loop reads CASSYRLAGGLYEQYF. The CDR3 DNA sequence: TGCGCCAGCAGCTACCGACTAGCGGGAGGACTCTACGAGCAGTACTTC. This rearrangement joins TRBV5-1 to TRBJ2-7; 13 nucleotides match TRBD2. Germline-derived CDR1 and CDR2 are SGHRS and YFSETQ. V shed 3 bases and J 3 bases; nucleotides not matched to a gene: 6. CDR3 length: 16 residues.

The rearrangement links TRBV4-2 to TRBJ2-7; 8 nucleotides line up with TRBD2. The germline CDR1 and CDR2 sequences are LGHNA and YNFKEQ. The CDR3 consists of 16 residues. The ends lost 2 bases at V and 5 bases at J; junction bases unmatched: 11. The CDR3 reads CASSQFSGTRAHEQYF. CDR3 nucleotide sequence: TGTGCCAGCAGCCAATTCTCCGGGACTAGGGCCCACGAGCAGTACTTC.

The rearrangement uses TRBV7-9 and TRBJ1-1; possibly TRBD1 for D (6 bases). Germline CDR1 is SEHNR and CDR2 is FQNEAQ (reference sequence). The CDR3 is made up of 15 amino acids. V dropped 3 bases and J dropped 1 base, with 12 bases sitting between them. CDR3 bases: TGTGCCAGCAGCTTTCCCGGGACAACGAACACTGAAGCTTTCTTT. It yields the protein CASSFPGTTNTEAFF.

The chain carries TRBV10-3 and TRBJ2-7; 9 nucleotides align to TRBD1. The CDR3 has 14 residues. The junction had 4 bases not matched to a gene; V was cut back by 4 bases and J by 3 bases. Per the germline V gene, CDR1 is ENHRY and CDR2 is SYGVKD. The CDR3 region has the DNA TGTGCCATCAGTGGGGGACAGGGTATCTACGAGCAGTACTTC. As protein: CAISGGQGIYEQYF.

The chain has TRBV2 and TRBJ2-7; 10 bases agree with TRBD2. With 11 bases clipped from V and 1 base from J, the junction kept 17 bases outside the gene matches. The CDR3 is 17 residues long. Germline CDR1 reads SNHLY; CDR2 reads FYNNEI. The chain's CDR3 is CALQFGLADRNSYEQYF. The CDR3, as DNA: TGTGCCCTACAGTTCGGACTAGCGGATAGAAATTCCTACGAGCAGTACTTC.

The genes are TRBV10-1 and TRBJ2-2; 11 bases fit TRBD1. This CDR3 comprises 17 residues. Germline CDR1 WNHNN, CDR2 SYGVQD (reference sequence). V was pared by 4 bases and J by 0 bases, with 4 bases of the junction left unmatched. This CDR3 reads CASSGGDRGANTGELFF. For the CDR3, the DNA is TGCGCCAGCAGTGGAGGGGACAGGGGGGCGAACACCGGGGAGCTGTTTTTT.

J is TRBJ2-7 and V is TRBV5-1; perhaps TRBD2 as D (6 bases). The CDR3 totals 17 residues. CDR1 is SGHRS, CDR2 YFSETQ, per germline. V lost 0 bases to trimming and J lost 3 bases, with 19 bases between them. The CDR3 nucleotides are TGCGCCAGCAGCTTGGAGAAAAGCGGCGGAGGGGTCTACGAGCAGTACTTC. Translating it yields CASSLEKSGGGVYEQYF.

The chain employs TRBV28 and TRBJ2-7, with 8 nucleotides matching TRBD2. Germline assignment: CDR1 MDHEN and CDR2 SYDVKM. The V and J ends lost 6 bases and 6 bases, in that order; junction bases with no gene match: 16. The length of the CDR3 is 16 residues. The CDR3, as DNA: TGTGCCAGCAGGACCCCTAGCGGGCCCCTTCTTGCCGAGCAGTACTTC. Translated: CASRTPSGPLLAEQYF.

V is TRBV5-1 and J is TRBJ2-1; 9 bases agree with TRBD2. This CDR3 is built from 14 residues. In germline, CDR1 is SGHRS, CDR2 YFSETQ. Trimming removed 2 bases from V and 6 bases from J; junction bases left unmatched: 3. The CDR3 sequence is CASSFQRGANEQFF. Written as DNA, the CDR3 is TGCGCCAGCAGCTTCCAGCGGGGGGCCAATGAGCAGTTCTTC.

The rearrangement uses TRBV7-2 and TRBJ1-6, with 7 bases matching TRBD1. V trimming: 7 bases; J trimming: 5 bases; junction bases outside the gene matches: 8. Germline V gives CDR1 SGHTA, CDR2 FQGNSA. This CDR3 is built from 15 residues. The CDR3 region has the DNA TGTGCCAGCAACCGCTGGGGGACAGATAATTCACCCCTCCACTTT. It translates to CASNRWGTDNSPLHF.

The chain combines TRBV4-1 with TRBJ2-3, with TRBD2 identical over 9 bases. The CDR3 runs 14 residues. Germline-derived CDR1 and CDR2 are MGHRA and YSYEKL. V was clipped by 11 bases and J by 5 bases; unmatched bases: 11. For the CDR3, the DNA is TGCGCCGCAGCGCGGCTAGCGGGGAAAGATACGCAGTATTTT. It translates to CAAARLAGKDTQYF.

The CDR3 nucleotides read TGTGCCAGCAATCTATTTTCACCGCATCAGCCCCAGCATTTT. This codes for CASNLFSPHQPQHF. V gene TRBV28 combines with J gene TRBJ1-5; D is ambiguous. V dropped 7 bases and J dropped 5 bases, with 15 bases sitting between them. The CDR3 is made up of 14 amino acids. Germline V lookup: CDR1 MDHEN, CDR2 SYDVKM.

This clone has a handful of counts. The chain employs TRBV5-1 and TRBJ1-1, with D perhaps TRBD1 (5 bases). The CDR3 runs to 13 residues. Trimming pared 5 bases from V and 5 bases from J, leaving 13 bases between. Germline-derived CDR1 and CDR2 are SGHRS and YFSETQ. This chain's CDR3 is CASSQGGPTEAFF. The CDR3 DNA is TGCGCCAGCAGTCAGGGAGGTCCGACTGAAGCTTTCTTT.

CDR3 region: CASSGADHRFSGTEAFF. CDR3 DNA sequence: TGTGCCAGCAGTGGGGCGGACCACCGGTTTTCGGGCACTGAAGCTTTCTTT. The V and J genes are TRBV28 and TRBJ1-1, with TRBD1 as a possible D gene (5 bases). The length of the CDR3 is 17 residues. V was trimmed by 5 bases and J by 4 bases, leaving 23 bases between them. Germline CDR1 is MDHEN and CDR2 is SYDVKM.

The J gene is TRBJ1-2, the V gene TRBV6-5, with D unclear. This CDR3 is built from 12 residues. The germline V gene has CDR1 MNHEY and CDR2 SVGAGI. V was cut by 11 bases and J by 4 bases, with 14 bases left in between. DNA of the CDR3: TGTGCCGCATGGACGGGAAGCTATGGCTACACCTTC. This gives the protein CAAWTGSYGYTF.

The chain links TRBV4-1 to TRBJ1-1; 7 bases fit TRBD1. Losses at the gene ends were 6 bases for V and 0 bases for J; bases not matched to a gene: 4. This CDR3 has 14 residues. Germline V gene sequence: CDR1 MGHRA, CDR2 YSYEKL. The CDR3 protein is CASRLTGMNTEAFF. The CDR3 coding sequence is TGCGCCAGCAGACTGACAGGGATGAACACTGAAGCTTTCTTT.

The chain carries TRBV14 and TRBJ2-3, with D perhaps matching TRBD2 (7 bases). Germline CDR1 is SGHDN and CDR2 is FVKESK. Trimming took 2 bases from V and 6 from J, leaving 21 bases between them. The CDR3 is made up of 17 amino acids. The CDR3 loop reads CASSQPRGALSVDTQYF. In nucleotides, the CDR3 is TGTGCCAGCAGCCAACCCCGGGGGGCCCTTTCTGTCGATACGCAGTATTTT. Looking up the rest from reference TRBV14 and TRBJ2-3 gives the full variable domain: EAGVTQFPSHSVIEKGQTVTLRCDPISGHDNLYWYRRVMGKEIKFLLHFVKESKQDESGMPNNRFLAERTGGTYSTLKVQPAELEDSGVYFCASSQPRGALSVDTQYFGPGTRLTVL.

The chain is built from TRBV7-2 and TRBJ2-3; D is unresolved. V lost 4 bases and J lost 6, with 17 bases in between. CDR3 length equals 15 residues. From germline, CDR1 is SGHTA and CDR2 FQGNSA. The CDR3 sequence is CASSSPTDIVDTQYF. CDR3 DNA: TGTGCCAGCAGCTCCCCTACCGACATCGTCGATACGCAGTATTTT.

This rearrangement joins TRBV7-9 to TRBJ2-7; no definite D call. This CDR3 has 14 residues. Germline V gives CDR1 SEHNR, CDR2 FQNEAQ (reference sequence). Trimming shortened V by 4 bases and J by 4 bases, and 14 bases separated the two germline ends. The CDR3 spells CASSYSPFGYEQYF. The DNA for the CDR3 is TGTGCCAGCAGCTATAGTCCCTTCGGGTACGAGCAGTACTTC.

The chain couples TRBV6-5 to TRBJ2-1, with 8 bases fitting TRBD1. CDR3 length: 14 amino acids. Germline V gene data show CDR1 as MNHEY and CDR2 as SVGAGI. V lost 4 bases to trimming and J lost 6 bases; unmatched junction nucleotides: 5. DNA for the CDR3: TGTGCCAGCAGTTTTCAGGGGGCCTTCAATGAGCAGTTCTTC. Translating it yields CASSFQGAFNEQFF.